This is a list of T cell receptor beta chains from one sample in a study of T cells after yellow fever vaccination. MiXCR, applied by TCRdb to the 5' RACE reads, yields one record per CDR3 protein. The sample records more than 80,000 distinct CDR3 sequences, under 7% being singletons. The material was CD8+ T cells sorted from PBMCs, obtained 10 days after the yellow fever booster vaccination. All receptors derive from a young man who received the YFV17D yellow fever vaccine. Each CDR3 is given with its conserved first and last residue. Each record gives: V gene, clone size, D gene, J gene, CDR3 protein, CDR3 DNA. D genes are given only for firm matches. Size tells how often a clone was seen (once, few, many) or the class of an expanded clone, and some rows leave it out.

v_gene: TRBV27; abundance: .; d_gene: .; j_gene: TRBJ2-1; CDR3aa: CASSPIDKPFYNEQFF; CDR3nt: TGTGCCAGCAGTCCCATCGACAAGCCGTTTTACAATGAGCAGTTCTTC
v_gene: TRBV6-1; abundance: .; d_gene: TRBD2; j_gene: TRBJ2-1; CDR3aa: CASSGLSGGYNEQFF; CDR3nt: TGTGCCAGCAGTGGTCTAAGCGGGGGCTACAATGAGCAGTTCTTC
v_gene: TRBV5-1; abundance: few; d_gene: TRBD2; j_gene: TRBJ2-1; CDR3aa: CASSLAGGPILSSYNEQFF; CDR3nt: TGCGCCAGCAGCTTAGCGGGGGGCCCCATACTGAGCTCCTACAATGAGCAGTTCTTC
v_gene: TRBV7-9; abundance: few; d_gene: .; j_gene: TRBJ1-3; CDR3aa: CASSLRGSGNTIYF; CDR3nt: TGTGCCAGCAGCTTAAGGGGATCCGGAAACACCATATATTTT
v_gene: TRBV5-1; abundance: few; d_gene: .; j_gene: TRBJ2-7; CDR3aa: CASSDGGTYEQYF; CDR3nt: TGCGCCAGCAGTGATGGCGGAACCTACGAGCAGTACTTC
v_gene: TRBV12-3/TRBV12-4; abundance: few; d_gene: .; j_gene: TRBJ2-3; CDR3aa: CASSFAGNTDTQYF; CDR3nt: TGTGCCAGCAGTTTTGCGGGGAACACAGATACGCAGTATTTT
v_gene: TRBV4-3; abundance: .; d_gene: .; j_gene: TRBJ2-3; CDR3aa: CASSQDLGATGERTDTQYF; CDR3nt: TGCGCCAGCAGCCAAGACCTTGGGGCAACAGGTGAACGGACAGATACGCAGTATTTT
v_gene: TRBV5-1; abundance: .; d_gene: TRBD2; j_gene: TRBJ2-1; CDR3aa: CASSDTGTSGLADNEQFF; CDR3nt: TGCGCCAGCAGTGACACCGGGACTAGCGGCCTTGCTGACAATGAGCAGTTCTTC
v_gene: TRBV6-2/TRBV6-3; abundance: few; d_gene: TRBD2; j_gene: TRBJ2-5; CDR3aa: CASSPSGAETQYF; CDR3nt: TGTGCCAGCAGCCCAAGCGGGGCTGAGACCCAGTACTTC
v_gene: TRBV5-1; abundance: .; d_gene: TRBD1; j_gene: TRBJ1-1; CDR3aa: CASSKSRDRVINTEAFF; CDR3nt: TGCGCCAGCAGCAAAAGCCGGGACAGGGTGATCAACACTGAAGCTTTCTTT
v_gene: TRBV7-9; abundance: many; d_gene: .; j_gene: TRBJ1-1; CDR3aa: CASSLVGTANTEAFF; CDR3nt: TGTGCCAGCAGCTTAGTGGGTACAGCAAACACTGAAGCTTTCTTT
v_gene: TRBV29-1; abundance: many; d_gene: .; j_gene: TRBJ2-6; CDR3aa: CSVAGISGANVLTF; CDR3nt: TGCAGCGTTGCAGGGATCTCTGGGGCCAACGTCCTGACTTTC
v_gene: TRBV29-1; abundance: many; d_gene: TRBD2; j_gene: TRBJ2-5; CDR3aa: CSSSGSNTETQYF; CDR3nt: TGCAGCTCTAGCGGGTCCAACACGGAGACCCAGTACTTC